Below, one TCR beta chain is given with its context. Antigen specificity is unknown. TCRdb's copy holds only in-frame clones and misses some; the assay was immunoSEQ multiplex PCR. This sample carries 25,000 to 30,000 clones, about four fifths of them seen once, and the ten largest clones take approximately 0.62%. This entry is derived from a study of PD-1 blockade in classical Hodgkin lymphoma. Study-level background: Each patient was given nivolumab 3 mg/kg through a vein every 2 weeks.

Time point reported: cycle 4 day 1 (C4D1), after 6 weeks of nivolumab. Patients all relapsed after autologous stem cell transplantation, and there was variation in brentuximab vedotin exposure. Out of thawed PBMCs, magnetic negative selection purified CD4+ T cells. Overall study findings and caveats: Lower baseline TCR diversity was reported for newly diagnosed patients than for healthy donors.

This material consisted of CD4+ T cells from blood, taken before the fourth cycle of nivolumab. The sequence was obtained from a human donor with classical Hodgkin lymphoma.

CDR3 in DNA: TGTGCCAGCAGACCCGGACAGGCCCGAGCAGGGGATACGCAGTATTTT. It codes for CASRPGQARAGDTQYF. The chain recombines TRBV5-4 with TRBJ2-3; 7 bases line up with TRBD1. From germline, CDR1 is SGHNT and CDR2 YYREEE (reference sequence). This CDR3 is 16 amino acids long. V lost 5 bases to trimming and J lost 6 bases; unmatched junction nucleotides: 15.